This T cell receptor (beta chain) is drawn from a study of cytomegalovirus exposure and HLA in healthy donors. General study findings and limits: A list of around 160 TCR beta chains associated with cytomegalovirus was given.

On this clone: Its specificity is not known.

The CDR3 length is 11 residues. Germline V CDR1 and CDR2: DFQATT, SNEGSKA (reference sequence). TCRdb's copy holds only in-frame clones and misses some; the assay was immunoSEQ multiplex PCR. This table holds 90,000 to 120,000 clones, approximately 96% found once. The specimen was PBMCs. The receptor was derived from a young woman in good health and CMV-seronegative. The chain carries TRBV20-1 and TRBJ2-3; no clear D gene. CDR3 coding DNA: TGCAGAGTGACTAGCACAGATACGCAGTATTTT. Amino acid sequence: CRVTSTDTQYF.